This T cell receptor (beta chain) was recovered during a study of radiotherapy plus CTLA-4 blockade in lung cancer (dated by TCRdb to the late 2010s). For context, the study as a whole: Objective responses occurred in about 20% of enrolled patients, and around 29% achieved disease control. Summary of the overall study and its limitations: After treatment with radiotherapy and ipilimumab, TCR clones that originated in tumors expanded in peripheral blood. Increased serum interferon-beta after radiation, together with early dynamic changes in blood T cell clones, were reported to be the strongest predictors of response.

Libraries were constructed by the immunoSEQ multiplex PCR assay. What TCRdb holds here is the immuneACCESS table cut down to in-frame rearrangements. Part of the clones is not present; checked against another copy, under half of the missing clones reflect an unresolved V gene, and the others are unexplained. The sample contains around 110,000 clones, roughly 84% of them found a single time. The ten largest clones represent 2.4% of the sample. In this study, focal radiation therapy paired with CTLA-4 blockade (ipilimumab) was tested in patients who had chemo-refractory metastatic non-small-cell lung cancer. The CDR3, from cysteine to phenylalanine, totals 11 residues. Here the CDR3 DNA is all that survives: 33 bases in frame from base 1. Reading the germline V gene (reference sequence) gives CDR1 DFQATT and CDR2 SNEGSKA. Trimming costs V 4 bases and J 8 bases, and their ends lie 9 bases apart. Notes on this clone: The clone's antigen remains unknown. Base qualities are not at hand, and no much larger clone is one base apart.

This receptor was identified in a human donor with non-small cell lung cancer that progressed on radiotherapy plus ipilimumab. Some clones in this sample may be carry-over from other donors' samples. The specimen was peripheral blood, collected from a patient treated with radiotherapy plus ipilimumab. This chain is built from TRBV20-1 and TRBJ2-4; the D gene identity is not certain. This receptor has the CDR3 CSAKGSDIQYF. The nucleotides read TGCAGTGCTAAAGGTTCGGACATTCAGTACTTC.